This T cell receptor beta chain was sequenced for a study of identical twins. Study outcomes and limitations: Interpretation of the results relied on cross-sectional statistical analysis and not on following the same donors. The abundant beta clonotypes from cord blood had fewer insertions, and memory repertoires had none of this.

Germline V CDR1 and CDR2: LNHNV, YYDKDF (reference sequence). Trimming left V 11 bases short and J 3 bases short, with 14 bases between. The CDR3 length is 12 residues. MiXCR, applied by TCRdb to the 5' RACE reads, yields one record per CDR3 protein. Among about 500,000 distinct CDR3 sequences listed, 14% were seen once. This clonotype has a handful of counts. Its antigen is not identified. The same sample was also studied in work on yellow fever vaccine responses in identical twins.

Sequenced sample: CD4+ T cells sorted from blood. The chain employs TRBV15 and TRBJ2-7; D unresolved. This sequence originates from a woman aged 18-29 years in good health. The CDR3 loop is CAGYQRHYEQYF. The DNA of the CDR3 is TGTGCCGGCTACCAGCGTCACTACGAGCAGTACTTC.